A single sample is the source of the 4 T cell receptor beta chains below, sequenced in a study of T-cell reconstitution after alpha-beta-depleted transplantation in children. A TCRbeta library incorporating unique molecular identifiers was prepared. Each CDR3 protein is one row after TCRdb ran MiXCR on the PCR reads. The sample includes about 980,000 distinct CDR3 sequences, less than 30% of them seen just once. The starting material was PBMCs, mostly from graft donor cells, obtained 360 days after TCRalphabeta/CD19-depleted stem cell transplant. All receptors derive from a boy less than two years old who had a stem cell transplant for SCID, so the T cells may come from the graft donor.

About this clonotype: At one end the junction does not follow the germline gene, possibly because of a read error. This sequence joins TRBV20-1 and TRBJ2-1; 11 bases match TRBD2. Germline V gene sequence: CDR1 DFQATT, CDR2 SNEGSKA (reference sequence). The CDR3 runs 20 residues. This chain's CDR3 is CCARSTLIAGGPSSYNEQFF. The CDR3 nucleotides read TGCTGTGCTAGATCCACCCTGATAGCGGGGGGGCCATCGTCCTACAATGAGCAGTTCTTC.

V and J are TRBV19 and TRBJ2-7, with TRBD1 matching 7 bases. V shed 6 bases, J shed 3 bases, and the junction held 5 bases outside the gene matches. Germline CDR1 and CDR2: LNHDA and SQIVND (reference sequence). This CDR3 spans 13 amino acids. CDR3 in DNA: TGTGCCAGTAGCAAAGGGGACAGCTACGAGCAGTACTTC. It yields the protein CASSKGDSYEQYF.

V gene TRBV21-1 combines with J gene TRBJ2-7. TRBV21-1 is described as a pseudogene. This CDR3 comprises 15 residues. CDR3 loop: CASSKKRILRYEQYF. CDR3 in DNA: TGTGCCAGCAGCAAAAAACGGATCCTTAGGTACGAGCAGTACTTC.

The chain links TRBV6-1 to TRBJ2-7; a weak D match, TRBD1 (6 bases). With 7 bases removed from V and 6 bases from J, the gap between germline ends came to 19 bases. The germline V gene has CDR1 MNHNS and CDR2 SASEGT. The CDR3 is 14 amino acids. CDR3 DNA sequence: TGTGCCAGCACTACCCTAGGTGTGGGGGCCGAGCAGTACTTC. Amino acid sequence: CASTTLGVGAEQYF.